Shown below are 23 T cell receptor beta chains from a single sample sequenced in a study of metastatic and nonmetastatic thyroid tumors. Thyroid surgery was preceded by no treatment in any patient. TCRdb reprocessed the PCR reads using MiXCR. The table shows over 30,000 clones, with 7% to 9% occurring only once. Sequencing was done on a sample of blood. The source is a female donor with papillary thyroid cancer or a benign thyroid nodule (not recorded which). Some clones in this sample may be carry-over from other donors' samples.

This clone was seen ten or more times. This chain uses TRBV20-1 with TRBJ1-1; the D gene is possibly TRBD1 (6 bases). CDR1 and CDR2 from the germline V gene are DFQATT and SNEGSKA (reference sequence). V was shortened by 0 bases and J by 4 bases, with 15 bases between the two germline ends. The length of the CDR3 is 15 residues. Written as DNA, the CDR3 is TGCAGTGCTAGAGATCACCGGACAGCCCGCACTGAAGCTTTCTTT. Translating gives CSARDHRTARTEAFF.

This clone came up many times. The CDR3 region is CASRTTGMNTEAFF. The CDR3 DNA follows: TGTGCCAGTAGGACAACAGGGATGAACACTGAAGCTTTCTTT. The chain is built from TRBV19 and TRBJ1-1; a weak D match, TRBD1 (6 bases). The V end lost 6 bases, the J end lost 0 bases, and 11 bases lay between the germline ends. The CDR3 is 14 residues long. Per germline, CDR1 LNHDA and CDR2 SQIVND (reference sequence).

This clone was detected ten times or more. V and J are TRBV5-5 and TRBJ2-7; 11 positions match TRBD1. V lost 4 bases, J lost 6 bases, and 9 bases stayed unmatched. In germline, CDR1 is SGHKS, CDR2 YYEKEE (reference sequence). The CDR3 is 15 amino acids. CDR3 nucleotides: TGTGCCAGCAGCCCCTCCGGGACAGGGGGTCGCGAGCAGTACTTC. This sequence encodes CASSPSGTGGREQYF.

This clone was counted a few times. This rearrangement joins TRBV3-1 to TRBJ1-5, with a weak D call TRBD1 (6 bases). The CDR3 is 16 residues long. Per germline, CDR1 LGHDT and CDR2 YNNKEL (reference sequence). V lost 1 base to trimming and J lost 4 bases, with 14 bases between them. The CDR3 sequence: CASSQVSGGMNQPQHF. CDR3 DNA sequence: TGTGCCAGCAGCCAAGTCTCTGGGGGCATGAATCAGCCCCAGCATTTT.

The chain has TRBV18 and TRBJ2-1; D is unresolved. The CDR3 spans 14 residues. Germline V gene data show CDR1 as KGHSH and CDR2 as LQKENI. The V end was cut by 4 bases, the J end by 2 bases, with 9 bases between. The CDR3 DNA sequence: TGTGCCAGCTCACGTGGGTGGCCCTACAATGAGCAGTTCTTC. Protein sequence: CASSRGWPYNEQFF. Filled out from reference TRBV18 and TRBJ2-1, the complete variable domain reads NAGVMQNPRHLVRRRGQEARLRCSPMKGHSHVYWYRQLPEEGLKFMVYLQKENIIDESGMPKERFSAEFPKEGPSILRIQQVVRGDSAAYFCASSRGWPYNEQFFGPGTRLTVL.

This clone was counted a few times. A single base separates this from a much larger clone, so it may be a read error. The same CDR3 is also encoded by other DNA sequences in this sample. The V and J genes are TRBV11-2 and TRBJ2-1; no definite D call. The CDR3 runs 13 residues. In germline, CDR1 is SGHAT, CDR2 FQNNGV. CDR3 amino acids: CASSFTQPGEQFF. The DNA of the CDR3 is TGTGCTAGCAGCTTTACACAACCCGGTGAGCAGTTCTTC.

This clone showed up many times. V is TRBV5-1 and J is TRBJ1-2, with TRBD1 matching over 8 bases. The CDR3 runs 13 residues. Looked up from germline, CDR1 is SGHRS and CDR2 is YFSETQ. Trimming took 7 bases from V and 3 from J; bases not matched to a gene: 5. DNA for the CDR3: TGCGCCAGCGGCCCGGGACAGGACTATGGCTACACCTTC. It yields the protein CASGPGQDYGYTF. Filled out from reference TRBV5-1 and TRBJ1-2, the complete variable domain reads KAGVTQTPRYLIKTRGQQVTLSCSPISGHRSVSWYQQTPGQGLQFLFEYFSETQRNKGNFPGRFSGRQFSNSRSEMNVSTLELGDSALYLCASGPGQDYGYTFGSGTRLTVV.

This clone was picked up many times. This chain links TRBV20-1 with TRBJ2-2, with D perhaps matching TRBD2 (6 bases). Looked up from germline, CDR1 is DFQATT and CDR2 is SNEGSKA (reference sequence). V gave up 7 bases and J gave up 2 bases, with 8 bases separating them. This CDR3 contains 12 residues. For the CDR3, the DNA is TGCAGTGGAACTAGCAACACCGGGGAGCTGTTTTTT. Translated: CSGTSNTGELFF.

This clone appeared many times. This chain uses TRBV4-2 with TRBJ2-3, with D perhaps given as TRBD1 or TRBD2 (6 bases each). Germline CDR1 reads LGHNA; CDR2 reads YNFKEQ. The V end was cut by 1 base, the J end by 2 bases, with 13 bases between. The CDR3 consists of 16 residues. The CDR3 DNA reads TGTGCCAGCAGCCAAGCTCCTGGGGGGCCCACAGATACGCAGTATTTT. Its translation: CASSQAPGGPTDTQYF.

This clone was counted ten times or more. The V and J genes are TRBV11-2 and TRBJ2-5; 8 bases match TRBD2. The V segment lost 7 bases and the J segment 4 bases; nucleotides outside the gene matches: 5. The CDR3 consists of 13 residues. CDR1 SGHAT and CDR2 FQNNGV come from the germline V gene. Written as DNA, the CDR3 is TGTGCCAGCACCATAGCGGGGTCAGAGACCCAGTACTTC. Translating it yields CASTIAGSETQYF.

This clone was counted ten times or more. At one end, the junction sequence differs from germline, possibly due to a read error. The chain employs TRBV28 and TRBJ2-5; D is perhaps TRBD2 (7 bases). CDR3 length equals 16 residues. Germline CDR1 is MDHEN and CDR2 is SYDVKM. This CDR3 is CTSSPAGRGAQETQYF. The DNA of the CDR3 is TGTACCAGCAGTCCAGCGGGGAGGGGGGCCCAAGAGACCCAGTACTTC.

About this clone itself: This may be a read error: a much more frequent sequence differs by one nucleotide. The chain couples TRBV4-1 to TRBJ2-5, with 10 bases aligning to TRBD1. J gave up 7 bases and V 5 bases, and 10 bases lay outside the gene matches. Germline lookup yields CDR1 MGHRA and CDR2 YSYEKL. This CDR3 contains 15 residues. The CDR3 spells CASSTDRGALLTQYF. The CDR3 nucleotides are TGCGCCAGCAGCACGGACAGGGGGGCCCTTTTGACCCAGTACTTC.

This clone showed up many times. This chain connects TRBV11-3 to TRBJ2-2, with 10 bases fitting TRBD1. The CDR3 contains 15 residues. V gave up 4 bases and J gave up 4 bases; unmatched junction bases: 3. Germline CDR1 SGHNT, CDR2 YENEEA. The CDR3 loop reads CASSSTGGLTGELFF. CDR3 sequence (DNA): TGTGCCAGCAGCTCGACAGGGGGCCTCACCGGGGAGCTGTTTTTT.

J is TRBJ2-7 and V is TRBV20-1; TRBD2 is a possible D gene (5 bases). CDR1 is DFQATT and CDR2 is SNEGSKA in the germline V gene (reference sequence). CDR3 length: 15 amino acids. Deletions cut 0 bases from V and 0 bases from J, with 12 bases between. The CDR3 nucleotides are TGCAGTGCTAGAGATCGAGGGCGGAGCTCCTACGAGCAGTACTTC. Translation gives CSARDRGRSSYEQYF.

The count of this clone is one. The chain couples TRBV5-1 to TRBJ2-1; D possibly matches TRBD1 or TRBD2 (6 bases each). The length of the CDR3 is 15 residues. Per germline, CDR1 SGHRS and CDR2 YFSETQ. V gave up 5 bases and J gave up 3 bases, with 15 bases separating them. The CDR3 sequence is CASRRTGAHYNEQFF. The CDR3 DNA follows: TGCGCCAGCAGGCGGACGGGGGCCCACTACAATGAGCAGTTCTTC.

Ten or more counts support this clone. The rearrangement links TRBV11-2 to TRBJ1-4, with D maybe TRBD1 (5 bases). The CDR3 extends over 15 amino acids. Trimming pared 4 bases from V and 4 bases from J, leaving 13 bases between. The germline CDR1 and CDR2 sequences are SGHAT and FQNNGV. CDR3 in DNA: TGTGCCAGCAGCTCACCGCTGGACATTAATGAAAAACTGTTTTTT. The encoded protein is CASSSPLDINEKLFF.

This clone was recorded at least ten times. The chain couples TRBV20-1 to TRBJ2-7; D unresolved. Germline CDR1 is DFQATT and CDR2 is SNEGSKA (reference sequence). Between the trimmed V and J ends, which lost 1 base and 4 bases, there was a span of 17 bases. CDR3 length: 15 amino acids. In nucleotides, the CDR3 is TGCAGTGCTAGAGTTGCGACGGCCGCCGATTACGAGCAGTACTTC. Translating gives CSARVATAADYEQYF.

This clone was seen ten or more times. V gene TRBV30 combines with J gene TRBJ2-7; 10 nucleotides match TRBD1. The CDR3 spans 16 residues. Per germline, CDR1 GTSNPN and CDR2 SVGIG (reference sequence). Germline trimming cut 2 bases from V and 3 bases from J; bases unmatched to any gene: 10. CDR3 amino acids: CAWSSNWDRGIYEQYF. The CDR3 bases are TGTGCCTGGAGTAGTAATTGGGACAGGGGTATCTACGAGCAGTACTTC.

This clone was observed many times. V and J are TRBV27 and TRBJ2-5, with D possibly matching TRBD2 (6 bases). V lost 6 bases to trimming and J lost 2 bases, with 16 bases between them. There are 15 residues in the CDR3. Germline CDR1 MNHEY, CDR2 SMNVEV (reference sequence). The CDR3 spells CASSRAYGGQETQYF. The CDR3 nucleotides read TGTGCCAGCAGCCGGGCCTACGGGGGACAAGAGACCCAGTACTTC.

The chain couples TRBV7-3 to TRBJ2-2, with TRBD1 as a possible D gene (6 bases). Germline values: CDR1 SGHTA, CDR2 FQGTGA. The CDR3 runs to 16 residues. V lost 2 bases and J 6 bases, leaving 16 bases between the germline ends. DNA for the CDR3: TGTGCCAGCAGCTTATCGGGGCCAGGGGAAGCCGGGGAGCTGTTTTTT. Translation: CASSLSGPGEAGELFF.

The V call is TRBV2, the J call TRBJ2-5, with unresolved D. CDR3 length: 12 residues. Germline V gene sequence: CDR1 SNHLY, CDR2 FYNNEI. V gave up 4 bases and J gave up 1 base, with 4 bases separating them. CDR3 loop: CASSAFQETQYF. The CDR3 coding sequence is TGTGCCAGCAGTGCTTTCCAAGAGACCCAGTACTTC.

This clone was detected a few times. This sequence joins TRBV4-2 and TRBJ2-3, with 9 bases identical to TRBD2. The CDR3 runs 16 residues. The V and J ends lost 4 bases and 5 bases, in that order; junction bases with no gene match: 10. Germline values: CDR1 LGHNA, CDR2 YNFKEQ. The CDR3 nucleotides are TGTGCCAGCAGCCCCTCGGGCGGGGGGGCCTTAGATACGCAGTATTTT. Translated, it gives CASSPSGGGALDTQYF.

This clone was found many times. Additional DNA sequences in this sample encode the identical CDR3. In DNA form, the CDR3 reads TGCAGTGCTCAATTACAACCACAGGGAGACTATGGCTACACCTTC. It yields the protein CSAQLQPQGDYGYTF. The J gene is TRBJ1-2, the V gene TRBV20-1; D possibly corresponds to TRBD1 (6 bases). This CDR3 has 15 amino acids. Trimming took off 5 bases at V and 3 bases at J, with 19 bases between the two ends. The germline V gene has CDR1 DFQATT and CDR2 SNEGSKA (reference sequence).